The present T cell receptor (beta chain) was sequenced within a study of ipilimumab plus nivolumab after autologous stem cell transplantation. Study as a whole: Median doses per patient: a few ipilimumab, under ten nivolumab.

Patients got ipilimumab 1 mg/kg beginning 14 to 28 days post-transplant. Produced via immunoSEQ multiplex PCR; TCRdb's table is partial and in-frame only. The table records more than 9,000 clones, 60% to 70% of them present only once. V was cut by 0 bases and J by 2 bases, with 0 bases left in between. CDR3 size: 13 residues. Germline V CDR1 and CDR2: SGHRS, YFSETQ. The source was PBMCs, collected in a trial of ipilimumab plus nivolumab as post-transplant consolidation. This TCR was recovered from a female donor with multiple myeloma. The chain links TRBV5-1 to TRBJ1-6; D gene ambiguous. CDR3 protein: CASSLAYNSPLHF. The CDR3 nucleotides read TGCGCCAGCAGCTTGGCCTATAATTCACCCCTCCACTTT.